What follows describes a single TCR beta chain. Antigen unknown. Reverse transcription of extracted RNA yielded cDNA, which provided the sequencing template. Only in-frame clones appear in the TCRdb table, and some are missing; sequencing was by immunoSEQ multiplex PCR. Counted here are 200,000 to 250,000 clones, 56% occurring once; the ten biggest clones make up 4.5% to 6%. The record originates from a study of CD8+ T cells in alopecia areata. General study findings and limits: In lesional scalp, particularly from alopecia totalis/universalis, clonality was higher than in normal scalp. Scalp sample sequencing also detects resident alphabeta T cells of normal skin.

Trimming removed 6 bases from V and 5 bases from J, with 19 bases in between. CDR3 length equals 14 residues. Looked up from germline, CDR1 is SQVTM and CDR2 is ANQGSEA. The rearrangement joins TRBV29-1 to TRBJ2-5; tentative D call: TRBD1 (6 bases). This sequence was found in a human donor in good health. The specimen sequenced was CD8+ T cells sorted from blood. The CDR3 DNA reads TGCAGCGTCCCGCCCGACAGGTCGAGGGAGACCCAGTACTTC. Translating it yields CSVPPDRSRETQYF. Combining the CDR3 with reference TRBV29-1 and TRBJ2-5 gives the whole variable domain SAVISQKPSRDICQRGTSLTIQCQVDSQVTMMFWYRQQPGQSLTLIATANQGSEATYESGFVIDKFPISRPNLTFSTLTVSNMSPEDSSIYLCSVPPDRSRETQYFGPGTRLLVL.